Each of the 9 T cell receptor beta chains below was sequenced from the same sample in a study of blood T cell repertoires in COVID-19. Some clones are missing from TCRdb's copy, which holds only in-frame ones; the method was immunoSEQ multiplex PCR. Here the sample spans approximately 130,000 clones, about four fifths being singletons. Sequencing used peripheral blood. The receptors were sampled from a man aged 80 or over with acute or convalescent COVID-19.

The chain employs TRBV7-2 and TRBJ1-2; D is undetermined. The germline V gene has CDR1 SGHTA and CDR2 FQGNSA. V lost 5 bases and J 8 bases, leaving 15 bases between the germline ends. The CDR3 loop spans 13 amino acids. The CDR3 DNA reads TGTGCCAGCAGCCCCAGGAGGGATCGGGGCTACACCTTC. Translation gives CASSPRRDRGYTF.

This chain uses TRBV7-6 with TRBJ2-3; TRBD1 agrees at 8 bases. Germline CDR1 reads SGHVS; CDR2 reads FNYEAQ. Losses at the gene ends were 3 bases for V and 4 bases for J; bases not matched to a gene: 6. CDR3 length equals 15 residues. The CDR3 DNA sequence: TGTGCCAGCAGCTTCACGACAGGGGTTGCAGATACGCAGTATTTT. Encoded protein: CASSFTTGVADTQYF.

The genes are TRBV28 and TRBJ1-6; perhaps TRBD1 as D (5 bases). Between the trimmed V and J ends, which lost 4 bases and 1 base, there was a span of 17 bases. In germline, CDR1 is MDHEN, CDR2 SYDVKM. This CDR3 contains 18 residues. DNA of the CDR3: TGTGCCAGCAGTTCGCCTATCACAGGTGCTTCCTATAATTCACCCCTCCACTTT. It yields the protein CASSSPITGASYNSPLHF.

The rearrangement links TRBV7-9 to TRBJ1-5; D not resolved. Germline assignment: CDR1 SEHNR and CDR2 FQNEAQ (reference sequence). V dropped 1 base and J dropped 5 bases, with 3 bases sitting between them. The CDR3 sequence is 12 residues long. The CDR3 spells CASSLGDQPQHF. In nucleotides, the CDR3 is TGTGCCAGCAGCTTAGGAGATCAGCCCCAGCATTTT.

V gene TRBV5-5 combines with J gene TRBJ2-1; D gene unclear. The length of the CDR3 is 12 residues. Germline assignment: CDR1 SGHKS and CDR2 YYEKEE (reference sequence). V lost 2 bases to trimming and J lost 12 bases, with 12 bases between them. The CDR3 nucleotides read TGTGCCAGCAGCTTAATCGTAGGCGGGCAGTTCTTC. It is translated as CASSLIVGGQFF.

The chain carries TRBV4-1 and TRBJ1-3; TRBD1 aligns across 12 bases. V shed 4 bases, J shed 3 bases, and the junction held 4 bases outside the gene matches. This CDR3 has 16 amino acids. Germline lookup yields CDR1 MGHRA and CDR2 YSYEKL. CDR3 nucleotides: TGCGCCAGCAGCCGCGGGACAGGGGGCCTTGGAAACACCATATATTTT. This translates into CASSRGTGGLGNTIYF.

The gene calls are TRBV6-2 or TRBV6-3 and TRBJ2-1, with D hard to call. Trimming stripped 2 bases from V and 8 bases from J, with 16 bases between. CDR1 is MNHEY, CDR2 SVGEGT, per germline. The CDR3 consists of 15 residues. CDR3 in amino acids: CASSYPSLHGYEQFF. The CDR3 region has the DNA TGTGCCAGCAGTTACCCCTCTTTACATGGCTATGAGCAGTTCTTC.

This clone occurred a few times. The rearrangement links TRBV19 to TRBJ1-6; the match to TRBD1 covers 10 bases. V shed 5 bases and J 5 bases; nucleotides not matched to a gene: 6. The CDR3 runs to 16 residues. Germline V gives CDR1 LNHDA, CDR2 SQIVND (reference sequence). CDR3 sequence (DNA): TGTGCCAGTAGTGACGGGACAGGGGCACATAATTCACCCCTCCACTTT. This encodes CASSDGTGAHNSPLHF. Looking up the rest from reference TRBV19 and TRBJ1-6 gives the full variable domain: DGGITQSPKYLFRKEGQNVTLSCEQNLNHDAMYWYRQDPGQGLRLIYYSQIVNDFQKGDIAEGYSVSREKKESFPLTVTSAQKNPTAFYLCASSDGTGAHNSPLHFGNGTRLTVT.

The V and J genes are TRBV18 and TRBJ2-1; 12 nucleotides align to TRBD2. This CDR3 is built from 19 residues. V lost 0 bases, J lost 0 bases, and 6 bases stayed unmatched. Germline V gene data show CDR1 as KGHSH and CDR2 as LQKENI. CDR3 nucleotide sequence: TGTGCCAGCTCACCACCTACCCTAGCGGGGGGGAGCTCCTACAATGAGCAGTTCTTC. Amino acids: CASSPPTLAGGSSYNEQFF.